This note documents a single TCR beta chain sequence. The data were taken from a study of control samples from healthy donors and cancer patients. Method: immunoSEQ multiplex PCR; TCRdb's copy keeps in-frame clones and lacks some. The table lists about 61,000 clones, 90% of them singletons. The V gene lost 1 base and the J gene lost 0 bases, with 1 base spanning the gap. Germline CDR1 LGHDT, CDR2 YNNKEL (reference sequence). The CDR3 runs to 13 residues. The sample comprised PBMCs. The rearrangement links TRBV3-1 (or the pseudogene TRBV3-2) to TRBJ1-5; D is uncertain. This TCR was recovered from a man aged 60 to 69 with colorectal cancer. In DNA form, the CDR3 reads TGTGCCAGCAGCCAAGTTAGCAATCAGCCCCAGCATTTT. Its translation: CASSQVSNQPQHF.